The present T cell receptor (beta chain) was sequenced within a study of blood T cell repertoires in COVID-19. Whole-study context: Acute and convalescent COVID-19 specimens originated in the United States, Italy and Spain. PBMCs, B-cell-depleted T cells, or T cells were the source of the cDNA or gDNA that made up the material.

Authors' analysis steps: Nucleated cell counts were estimated from reference gene primer amplification. The table came from immunoSEQ multiplex PCR; TCRdb's copy has only in-frame clones and leaves some out. V, J and clone size are taken as reported in that table, and D and trimming were inferred from the DNA itself. Of around 100,000 clones in the sample, roughly 87% were seen once. V was pared by 3 bases and J by 6 bases, with 2 bases of the junction left unmatched. This CDR3 has 13 amino acids. The germline V gene encodes CDR1 SGHNT and CDR2 YENEEA. The chain carries TRBV11-3 and TRBJ2-7, with 10 bases matching TRBD2. The specimen sequenced was peripheral blood. The sequence came from a man aged 45 to 65 with active COVID-19. CDR3: CASSFLAGGEQYF. For the CDR3, the DNA is TGTGCCAGCAGCTTCTTAGCGGGGGGCGAGCAGTACTTC.